Below are 21 T cell receptor beta chains sequenced from a single sample in a study of cytomegalovirus exposure and HLA in healthy donors. Both 60 Vbeta primers and 13 Jbeta primers went into the PCR. The repertoire was sequenced with immunoSEQ multiplex PCR; TCRdb's copy has only in-frame clones and lacks some. The sample contains some 150,000 clones, roughly 86% of which appear only once. The sample was PBMCs. All receptors come from a man between 18 and 29 years old in good health and CMV-seropositive.

This clone was picked up a small number of times. This chain connects TRBV6-5 to TRBJ1-5; a weak D match, TRBD1 (6 bases). Trimming cost V 6 bases and J 6 bases, with 15 bases left between them. CDR1 is MNHEY and CDR2 is SVGAGI in the germline V gene. The CDR3 consists of 14 residues. The CDR3 protein is CASRPNRAIQPQHF. As DNA, the CDR3 is TGTGCCAGCAGACCAAACAGGGCTATTCAGCCCCAGCATTTT.

This chain links TRBV7-6 with TRBJ1-4; D perhaps matches TRBD1 (6 bases). CDR3 length: 15 residues. Trimming removed 4 bases from V and 7 bases from J, with 16 bases in between. CDR1 is SGHVS and CDR2 is FNYEAQ in the germline V gene. The CDR3 protein is CASSWATGIGEKLFF. The CDR3 nucleotides are TGTGCCAGCAGCTGGGCAACAGGGATCGGTGAAAAACTGTTTTTT. Full variable domain (outside the CDR3, taken from reference TRBV7-6 and TRBJ1-4): GAGVSQSPRYKVTKRGQDVALRCDPISGHVSLYWYRQALGQGPEFLTYFNYEAQQDKSGLPNDRFSAERPEGSISTLTIQRTEQRDSAMYRCASSWATGIGEKLFFGSGTQLSVL.

In its sample, this clone was seen a few times. V and J are TRBV19 and TRBJ1-5; 9 bases map to TRBD1. The CDR3 consists of 16 residues. Germline V gene data show CDR1 as LNHDA and CDR2 as SQIVND (reference sequence). J was trimmed by 4 bases and V by 5 bases; bases with no gene match: 9. The CDR3: CASSLQGAGVNQPQHF. The CDR3 DNA is TGTGCCAGTAGTCTACAGGGGGCCGGGGTGAATCAGCCCCAGCATTTT.

The chain recombines TRBV28 with TRBJ2-7, with 9 bases lining up with TRBD1. The CDR3 spans 15 residues. Unmatched junction bases numbered 7, after V lost 6 bases and J lost 1 base. CDR1 is MDHEN, CDR2 SYDVKM, per germline. The chain's CDR3 is CASRSGTGKSYEQYF. In DNA form, the CDR3 reads TGTGCCAGCAGGTCCGGGACAGGGAAATCCTACGAGCAGTACTTC.

The chain couples TRBV19 to TRBJ1-1; tentative D call: TRBD1 (5 bases). The CDR3 totals 13 residues. Germline V lookup: CDR1 LNHDA, CDR2 SQIVND (reference sequence). V lost 5 bases to trimming and J lost 7 bases, with 14 bases between them. CDR3 DNA sequence: TGTGCCAGTAGTCCCTCAGGGCTGGGTGAAGCTTTCTTT. Translating gives CASSPSGLGEAFF.

The chain employs TRBV18 and TRBJ1-5, with TRBD1 matching over 8 bases. The CDR3 consists of 13 residues. Germline trimming cut 3 bases from V and 10 bases from J; bases unmatched to any gene: 5. The germline CDR1 and CDR2 sequences are KGHSH and LQKENI. The CDR3 region is CASSPGQDPPQHF. CDR3 coding DNA: TGTGCCAGCTCACCGGGACAGGACCCCCCCCAGCATTTT.

The chain joins TRBV30 to TRBJ1-3; D is undetermined. V shed 5 bases and J shed 4 bases, with 6 bases lying between them. Germline V gene sequence: CDR1 GTSNPN, CDR2 SVGIG (reference sequence). This CDR3 is built from 11 residues. The CDR3 region is CAWGQGNTIYF. CDR3 in DNA: TGTGCCTGGGGCCAAGGAAACACCATATATTTT.

The chain is built from TRBV5-1 and TRBJ1-4, with D hard to call. The CDR3 sequence is 13 residues long. Germline V lookup: CDR1 SGHRS, CDR2 YFSETQ. Trimming removed 2 bases from V and 6 bases from J, with 8 bases in between. CDR3 amino acids: CASSLSGDEKLFF. In nucleotides, the CDR3 is TGCGCCAGCAGCTTATCCGGGGATGAAAAACTGTTTTTT.

The V and J genes are TRBV5-1 and TRBJ1-1, with D perhaps TRBD1 (6 bases). Trimming removed 0 bases at V and 7 bases at J, with 10 bases between. CDR3 length: 13 residues. Germline V gene lookup returns CDR1 SGHRS and CDR2 YFSETQ. The CDR3 DNA reads TGCGCCAGCAGCTTGGGGACAGCTGGTGAAGCTTTCTTT. The encoded protein is CASSLGTAGEAFF.

V is TRBV5-1 and J is TRBJ2-5; 10 bases agree with TRBD2. CDR1 and CDR2 from the germline V gene are SGHRS and YFSETQ. V lost 2 bases and J lost 5; bases outside the gene matches: 9. The CDR3 spans 16 residues. CDR3 loop: CASSLPSGRAYETQYF. CDR3 in DNA: TGCGCCAGCAGCTTACCCAGCGGGAGGGCATATGAGACCCAGTACTTC.

The chain recombines TRBV27 with TRBJ1-4, with 8 bases identical to TRBD1. V lost 6 bases, J lost 4 bases, and 4 bases stayed unmatched. The CDR3 has 14 amino acids. Germline CDR1 reads MNHEY; CDR2 reads SMNVEV (reference sequence). In DNA, the CDR3 is TGTGCCAGCAGGTGGACAGGGAATAATGAAAAACTGTTTTTT. Translation: CASRWTGNNEKLFF.

The chain couples TRBV11-2 to TRBJ1-2; 7 bases line up with TRBD1. This CDR3 has 16 amino acids. J was trimmed by 2 bases and V by 5 bases; bases with no gene match: 11. The germline CDR1 and CDR2 sequences are SGHAT and FQNNGV. CDR3 coding DNA: TGTGCCAGCAGCCTCCTTAAAAGACAGGGCAACTATGGCTACACCTTC. This gives the protein CASSLLKRQGNYGYTF.

The chain is built from TRBV30 and TRBJ1-1; 7 bases map to TRBD1. Germline assignment: CDR1 GTSNPN and CDR2 SVGIG (reference sequence). The CDR3 has 12 amino acids. After removal of 0 bases from V and 5 bases from J, the junction contained 0 bases not matched to a gene. In DNA form, the CDR3 reads TGTGCCTGGAGTGTACAGGGGACTGAAGCTTTCTTT. Translating it yields CAWSVQGTEAFF.

The CDR3 protein is CASSPSVSTTEQYF. The CDR3 DNA sequence: TGTGCCAGCAGTCCCAGCGTGAGCACTACGGAGCAGTACTTC. The chain combines TRBV28 with TRBJ2-7; no reliable D call. The CDR3 is 14 amino acids. Trimming shortened V by 5 bases and J by 7 bases, and 18 bases separated the two germline ends. CDR1 and CDR2 (germline): MDHEN, SYDVKM.

The chain carries TRBV27 and TRBJ2-1; 11 positions agree with TRBD1. The CDR3 consists of 16 residues. The ends lost 3 bases at V and 5 bases at J; junction bases unmatched: 6. Germline V lookup: CDR1 MNHEY, CDR2 SMNVEV (reference sequence). In DNA, the CDR3 is TGTGCCAGCAGTTTGGGACAGGGGGAAAAACACAATGAGCAGTTCTTC. Translating it yields CASSLGQGEKHNEQFF.

V usage is TRBV7-6 and J usage is TRBJ1-1, with 10 bases that match TRBD1. Germline assignment: CDR1 SGHVS and CDR2 FNYEAQ. J lost 1 base, V lost 3 bases, and 5 bases had no gene match. The CDR3 covers 16 residues. CDR3 bases: TGTGCCAGCAGCTTTAGACAGGGGGCTCCGAACACTGAAGCTTTCTTT. This translates into CASSFRQGAPNTEAFF. The variable domain in full, completed from reference TRBV7-6 and TRBJ1-1, reads GAGVSQSPRYKVTKRGQDVALRCDPISGHVSLYWYRQALGQGPEFLTYFNYEAQQDKSGLPNDRFSAERPEGSISTLTIQRTEQRDSAMYRCASSFRQGAPNTEAFFGQGTRLTVV.

The V call is TRBV27, the J call TRBJ2-7; TRBD1 matches at 7 bases. Per the germline V gene, CDR1 is MNHEY and CDR2 is SMNVEV (reference sequence). This CDR3 has 15 residues. J gave up 2 bases and V 6 bases, and 10 bases lay outside the gene matches. CDR3 loop: CASSQRTGLTYEQYF. The CDR3 bases are TGTGCCAGCAGCCAGCGGACAGGCCTTACCTACGAGCAGTACTTC.

This clone was seen a handful of times. The genes are TRBV10-3 and TRBJ2-7; possibly TRBD1 for D (7 bases). Germline V gives CDR1 ENHRY, CDR2 SYGVKD. This CDR3 spans 13 amino acids. The V end was cut by 9 bases, the J end by 5 bases, with 17 bases between. CDR3 in amino acids: CAMSPQGGDEQYF. CDR3 DNA: TGTGCCATGTCACCTCAGGGGGGCGACGAGCAGTACTTC.

V usage is TRBV5-8 and J usage is TRBJ2-7, with D possibly being TRBD2 (5 bases). V was pared by 1 base and J by 2 bases, with 13 bases between. Germline V gene data show CDR1 as SGHTS and CDR2 as YDEGEE. This CDR3 comprises 15 residues. CDR3 region: CASSLQGRATYEQYF. The CDR3 bases are TGTGCCAGCAGCTTGCAAGGGCGGGCCACCTACGAGCAGTACTTC.

The chain combines TRBV19 with TRBJ1-1; D gene ambiguous. This CDR3 comprises 16 residues. The germline CDR1 and CDR2 sequences are LNHDA and SQIVND (reference sequence). V was cut by 4 bases and J by 0 bases, with 15 bases left in between. The CDR3 DNA reads as TGTGCCAGTAGTAGTAAAGCCGCAACGATGAACACTGAAGCTTTCTTT. This encodes CASSSKAATMNTEAFF.

The chain recombines TRBV29-1 with TRBJ1-3, with TRBD1 matching over 7 bases. V shed 1 base and J 2 bases; nucleotides not matched to a gene: 11. Germline CDR1 SQVTM, CDR2 ANQGSEA. This CDR3 region has 17 residues. This CDR3 reads CSVEGRTGRVAGNTIYF. The CDR3 coding sequence is TGCAGCGTTGAAGGTCGGACAGGCCGGGTAGCTGGAAACACCATATATTTT.